The 2 T cell receptor beta chains in this list originate from one sample, sequenced in a study of T cells in localized non-small cell lung cancer. TCRdb's table, derived via immunoSEQ multiplex PCR, lists solely in-frame clones and lacks some. The sample lists roughly 26,000 clones; approximately 91% were seen once. The sample in question was peripheral blood, obtained before any cancer treatment. The receptors stem from an older female donor with stage II squamous cell lung carcinoma.

This chain links TRBV5-4 with TRBJ1-4; 9 positions match TRBD1. Germline V gene sequence: CDR1 SGHNT, CDR2 YYREEE (reference sequence). J lost 7 bases, V lost 0 bases, and 7 bases had no gene match. The CDR3 spans 16 residues. The CDR3 protein is CASSLATGGGREKLFF. The CDR3, as DNA: TGTGCCAGCAGCTTGGCCACAGGGGGCGGACGTGAAAAACTGTTTTTT.

The count of this clone is one. V gene TRBV9 combines with J gene TRBJ1-1; maybe TRBD1 (5 bases). Between the trimmed V and J ends, which lost 0 bases and 1 base, there was a span of 10 bases. Germline V gives CDR1 SGDLS, CDR2 YYNGEE. The CDR3 is made up of 15 amino acids. The DNA of the CDR3 is TGTGCCAGCAGCGTAGGGGACGAGCGGAACACTGAAGCTTTCTTT. The encoded protein is CASSVGDERNTEAFF. Together with reference TRBV9 and TRBJ1-1, the CDR3 gives the full variable domain: DSGVTQTPKHLITATGQRVTLRCSPRSGDLSVYWYQQSLDQGLQFLIQYYNGEERAKGNILERFSAQQFPDLHSELNLSSLELGDSALYFCASSVGDERNTEAFFGQGTRLTVV.